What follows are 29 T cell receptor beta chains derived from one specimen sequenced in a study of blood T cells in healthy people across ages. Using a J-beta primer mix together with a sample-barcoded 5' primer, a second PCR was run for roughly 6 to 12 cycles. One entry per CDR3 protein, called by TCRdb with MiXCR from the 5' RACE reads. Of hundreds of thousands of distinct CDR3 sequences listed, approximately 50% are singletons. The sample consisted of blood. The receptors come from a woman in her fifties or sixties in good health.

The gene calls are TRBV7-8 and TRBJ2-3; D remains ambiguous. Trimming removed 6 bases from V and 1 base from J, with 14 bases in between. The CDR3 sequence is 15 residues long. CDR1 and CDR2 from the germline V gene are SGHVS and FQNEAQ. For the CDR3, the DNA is TGTGCCAGCAGTCTCGACCTTGGACGCACAGATACGCAGTATTTT. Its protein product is CASSLDLGRTDTQYF.

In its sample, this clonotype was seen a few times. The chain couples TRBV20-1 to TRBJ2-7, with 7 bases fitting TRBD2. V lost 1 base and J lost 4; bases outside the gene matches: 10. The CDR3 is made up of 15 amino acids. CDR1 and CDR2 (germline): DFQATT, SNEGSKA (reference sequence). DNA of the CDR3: TGCAGTGCTAGAGCCAGCCGCGGGAGAGGGTACGAGCAGTACTTC. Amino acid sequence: CSARASRGRGYEQYF.

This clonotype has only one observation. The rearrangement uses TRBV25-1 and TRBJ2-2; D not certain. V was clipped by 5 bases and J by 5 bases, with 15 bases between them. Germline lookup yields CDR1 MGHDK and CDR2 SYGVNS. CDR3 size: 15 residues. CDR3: CASSPRFEVTGELFF. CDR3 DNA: TGTGCCAGCAGTCCCCGGTTTGAAGTGACCGGGGAGCTGTTTTTT.

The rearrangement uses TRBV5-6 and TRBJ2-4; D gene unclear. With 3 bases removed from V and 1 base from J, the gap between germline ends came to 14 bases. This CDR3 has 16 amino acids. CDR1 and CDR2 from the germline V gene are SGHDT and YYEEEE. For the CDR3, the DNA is TGTGCCAGCAGCTCCCAGACCGCCCGGGCCAAAAACATTCAGTACTTC. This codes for CASSSQTARAKNIQYF.

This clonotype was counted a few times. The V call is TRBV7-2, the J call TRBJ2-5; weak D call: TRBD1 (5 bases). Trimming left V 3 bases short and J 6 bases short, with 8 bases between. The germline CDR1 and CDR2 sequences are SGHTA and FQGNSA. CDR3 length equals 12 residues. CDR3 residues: CASSFQGKTQYF. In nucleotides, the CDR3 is TGTGCCAGCAGCTTTCAGGGAAAGACCCAGTACTTC. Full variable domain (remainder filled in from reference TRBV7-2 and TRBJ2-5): GAGVSQSPSNKVTEKGKDVELRCDPISGHTALYWYRQSLGQGLEFLIYFQGNSAPDKSGLPSDRFSAERTGGSVSTLTIQRTQQEDSAVYLCASSFQGKTQYFGPGTRLLVL.

CDR3 amino acids: CASTLTLLNTEAFF. The CDR3 region has the DNA TGTGCCAGCACCTTGACGTTATTGAACACTGAAGCTTTCTTT. This chain links TRBV7-2 with TRBJ1-1, with no clear D. The V gene's germline CDR1 is SGHTA and CDR2 FQGNSA. Trimming left V 7 bases short and J 0 bases short, with 12 bases between. The CDR3 is made up of 14 amino acids.

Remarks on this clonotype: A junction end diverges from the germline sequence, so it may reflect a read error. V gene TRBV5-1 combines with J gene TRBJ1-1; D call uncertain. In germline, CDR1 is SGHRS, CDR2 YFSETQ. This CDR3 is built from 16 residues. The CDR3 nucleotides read TGCGTCAGCAGCTTGAGGCAGATGTCGACCTCCACTGAAGCTTTCTTT. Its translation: CVSSLRQMSTSTEAFF.

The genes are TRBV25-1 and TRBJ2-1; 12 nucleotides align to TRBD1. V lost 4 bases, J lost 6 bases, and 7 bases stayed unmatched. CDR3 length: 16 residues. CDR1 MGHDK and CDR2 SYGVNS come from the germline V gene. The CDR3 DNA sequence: TGTGCCAGCAGTGCACTGGGACAGGGGGCGTCCAATGAGCAGTTCTTC. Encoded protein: CASSALGQGASNEQFF.

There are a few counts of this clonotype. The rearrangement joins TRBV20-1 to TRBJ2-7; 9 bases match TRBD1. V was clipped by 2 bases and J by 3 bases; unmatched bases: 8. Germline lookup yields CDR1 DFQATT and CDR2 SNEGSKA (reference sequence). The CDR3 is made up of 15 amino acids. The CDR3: CSARTGTGLIYEQYF. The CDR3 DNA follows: TGCAGTGCTAGAACCGGGACAGGGTTGATCTACGAGCAGTACTTC.

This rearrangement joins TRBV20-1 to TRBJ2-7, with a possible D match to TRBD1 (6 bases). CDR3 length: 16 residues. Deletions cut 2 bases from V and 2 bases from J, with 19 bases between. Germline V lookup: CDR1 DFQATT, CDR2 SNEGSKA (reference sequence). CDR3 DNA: TGCAGTGCTAGACGAGACAGACAGGTCCCTACCTACGAGCAGTACTTC. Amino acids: CSARRDRQVPTYEQYF.

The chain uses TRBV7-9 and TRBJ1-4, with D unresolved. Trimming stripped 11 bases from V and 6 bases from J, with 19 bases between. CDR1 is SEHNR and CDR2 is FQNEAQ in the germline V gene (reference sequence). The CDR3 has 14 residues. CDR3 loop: CAAGRGRIDEKLFF. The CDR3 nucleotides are TGTGCCGCCGGGCGCGGGAGGATCGATGAAAAACTGTTTTTT.

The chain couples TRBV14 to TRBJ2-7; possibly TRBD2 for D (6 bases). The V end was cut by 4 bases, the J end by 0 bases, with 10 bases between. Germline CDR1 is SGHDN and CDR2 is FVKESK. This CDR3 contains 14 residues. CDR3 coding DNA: TGTGCCAGCAGCCGACTAGGTTTCTCCTACGAGCAGTACTTC. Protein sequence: CASSRLGFSYEQYF.

The CDR3: CASSEKIGGELFF. The DNA of the CDR3 is TGTGCCAGCAGCGAGAAGATCGGGGGGGAGCTGTTTTTT. The rearrangement uses TRBV7-9 and TRBJ2-2; no definite D call. This CDR3 contains 13 residues. Trimming cost V 5 bases and J 8 bases, with 12 bases left between them. Per germline, CDR1 SEHNR and CDR2 FQNEAQ (reference sequence).

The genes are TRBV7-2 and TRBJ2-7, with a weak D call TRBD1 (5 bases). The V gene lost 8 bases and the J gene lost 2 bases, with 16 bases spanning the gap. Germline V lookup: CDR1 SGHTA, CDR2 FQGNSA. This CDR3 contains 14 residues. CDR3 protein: CASGSQASAYEQYF. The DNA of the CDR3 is TGTGCCAGCGGCTCACAGGCGTCTGCCTACGAGCAGTACTTC.

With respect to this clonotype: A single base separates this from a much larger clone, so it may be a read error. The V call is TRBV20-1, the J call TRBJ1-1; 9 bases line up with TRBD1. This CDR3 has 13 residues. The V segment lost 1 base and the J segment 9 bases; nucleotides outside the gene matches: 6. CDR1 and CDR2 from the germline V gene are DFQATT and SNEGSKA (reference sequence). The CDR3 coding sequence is TGCAGTGCTAGAGGGAGACAGGGGGATAAAGCTTTCTTT. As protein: CSARGRQGDKAFF.

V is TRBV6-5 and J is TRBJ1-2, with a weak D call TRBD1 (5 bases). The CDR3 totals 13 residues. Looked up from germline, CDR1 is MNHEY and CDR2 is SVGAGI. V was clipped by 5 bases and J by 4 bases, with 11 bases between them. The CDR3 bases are TGTGCCAGCAGTATCGGGGCCGGCTATGGCTACACCTTC. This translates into CASSIGAGYGYTF.

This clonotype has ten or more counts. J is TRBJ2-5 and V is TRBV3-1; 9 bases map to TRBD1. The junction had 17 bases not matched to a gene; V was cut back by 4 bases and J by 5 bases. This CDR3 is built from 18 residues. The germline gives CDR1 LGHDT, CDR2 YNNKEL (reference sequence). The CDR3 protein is CASSPHPPRDRAFETQYF. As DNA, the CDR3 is TGTGCCAGCAGCCCTCACCCCCCGCGGGACAGGGCTTTCGAGACCCAGTACTTC.

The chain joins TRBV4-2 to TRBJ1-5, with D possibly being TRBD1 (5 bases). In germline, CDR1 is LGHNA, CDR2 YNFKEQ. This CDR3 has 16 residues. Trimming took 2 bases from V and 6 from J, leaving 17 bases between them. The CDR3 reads CASSQLDGGGRQPQHF. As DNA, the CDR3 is TGTGCCAGCAGCCAACTGGACGGTGGGGGTCGTCAGCCCCAGCATTTT.

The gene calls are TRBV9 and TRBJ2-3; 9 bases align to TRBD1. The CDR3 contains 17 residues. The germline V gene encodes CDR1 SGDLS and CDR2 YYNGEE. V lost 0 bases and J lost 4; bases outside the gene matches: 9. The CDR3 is CASSVAVGTGLPDTQYF. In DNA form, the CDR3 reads TGTGCCAGCAGCGTAGCTGTGGGGACAGGGCTCCCAGATACGCAGTATTTT.

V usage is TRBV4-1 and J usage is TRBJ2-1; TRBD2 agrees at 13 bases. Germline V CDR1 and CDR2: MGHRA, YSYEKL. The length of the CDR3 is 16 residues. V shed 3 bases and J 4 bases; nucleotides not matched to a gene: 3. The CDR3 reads CASSHPGLAGYNEQFF. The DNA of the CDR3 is TGCGCCAGCAGCCATCCGGGACTAGCGGGGTACAATGAGCAGTTCTTC.

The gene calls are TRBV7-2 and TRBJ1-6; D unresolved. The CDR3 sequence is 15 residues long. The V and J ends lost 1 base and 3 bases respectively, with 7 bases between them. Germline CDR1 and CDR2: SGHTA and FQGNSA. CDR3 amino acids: CASSLGGGYNSPLHF. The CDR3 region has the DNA TGTGCCAGCAGCTTAGGCGGAGGCTATAATTCACCCCTCCACTTT.

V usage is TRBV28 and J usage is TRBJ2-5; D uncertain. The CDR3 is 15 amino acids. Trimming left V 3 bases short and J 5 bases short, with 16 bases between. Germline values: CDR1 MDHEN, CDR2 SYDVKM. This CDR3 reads CASSFSLRMGETQYF. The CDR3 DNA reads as TGTGCCAGCAGTTTTTCTCTCCGGATGGGGGAGACCCAGTACTTC.

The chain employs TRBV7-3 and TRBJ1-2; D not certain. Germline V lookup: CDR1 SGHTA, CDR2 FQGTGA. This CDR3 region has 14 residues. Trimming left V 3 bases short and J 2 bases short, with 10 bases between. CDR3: CASSLNSGNYGYTF. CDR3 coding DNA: TGTGCCAGCAGCTTGAACAGTGGAAACTATGGCTACACCTTC.

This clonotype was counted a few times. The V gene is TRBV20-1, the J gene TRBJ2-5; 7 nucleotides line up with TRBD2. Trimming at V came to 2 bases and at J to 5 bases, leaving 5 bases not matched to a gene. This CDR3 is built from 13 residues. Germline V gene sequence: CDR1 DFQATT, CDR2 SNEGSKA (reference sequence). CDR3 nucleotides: TGCAGTGCTAGACCACTCGGGGGGGAGACCCAGTACTTC. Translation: CSARPLGGETQYF.

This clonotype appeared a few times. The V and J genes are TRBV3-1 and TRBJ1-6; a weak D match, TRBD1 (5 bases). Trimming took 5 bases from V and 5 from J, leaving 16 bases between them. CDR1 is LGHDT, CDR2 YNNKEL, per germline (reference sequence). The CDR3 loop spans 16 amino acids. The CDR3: CASSTRGGMNNSPLHF. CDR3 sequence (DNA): TGTGCCAGCAGCACCCGTGGGGGAATGAATAATTCACCCCTCCACTTT. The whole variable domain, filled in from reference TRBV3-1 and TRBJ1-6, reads DTAVSQTPKYLVTQMGNDKSIKCEQNLGHDTMYWYKQDSKKFLKIMFSYNNKELIINETVPNRFSPKSPDKAHLNLHINSLELGDSAVYFCASSTRGGMNNSPLHFGNGTRLTVT.

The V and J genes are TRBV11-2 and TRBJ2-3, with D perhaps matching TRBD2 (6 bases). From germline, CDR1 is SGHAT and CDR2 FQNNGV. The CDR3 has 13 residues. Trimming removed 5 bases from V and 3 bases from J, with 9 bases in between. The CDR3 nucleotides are TGTGCCAGCAGCCGGGGACTTACAGATACGCAGTATTTT. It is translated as CASSRGLTDTQYF.

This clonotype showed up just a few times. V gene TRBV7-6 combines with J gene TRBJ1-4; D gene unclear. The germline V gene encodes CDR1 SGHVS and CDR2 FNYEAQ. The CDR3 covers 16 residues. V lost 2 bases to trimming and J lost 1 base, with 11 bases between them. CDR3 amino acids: CASSLSFGQTNEKLFF. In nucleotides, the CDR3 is TGTGCCAGCAGCTTATCGTTCGGCCAAACTAATGAAAAACTGTTTTTT.

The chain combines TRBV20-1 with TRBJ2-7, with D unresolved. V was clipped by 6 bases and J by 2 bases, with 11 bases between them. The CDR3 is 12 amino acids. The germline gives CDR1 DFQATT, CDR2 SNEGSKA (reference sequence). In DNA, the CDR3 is TGCAGTGCACGAACTGGGACCTACGAGCAGTACTTC. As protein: CSARTGTYEQYF.

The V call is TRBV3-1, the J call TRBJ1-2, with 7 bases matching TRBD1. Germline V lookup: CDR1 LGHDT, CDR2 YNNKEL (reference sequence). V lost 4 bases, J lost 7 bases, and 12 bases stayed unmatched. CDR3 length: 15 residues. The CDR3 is CASSPPAGGEGGYTF. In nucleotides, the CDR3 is TGTGCCAGCAGCCCCCCCGCAGGGGGTGAGGGTGGCTACACCTTC.